Shown below are 7 T cell receptor beta chains from a single sample sequenced in a study of PD-1 blockade in classical Hodgkin lymphoma. Time point denoted: cycle 4 day 1 (C4D1), after around six weeks of nivolumab. There was relapse after autologous stem cell transplantation in every patient, and there was variation in brentuximab vedotin exposure. TCRdb's copy holds only in-frame clones and misses some; the assay was immunoSEQ multiplex PCR. The sample has about 41,000 clones, approximately 70% seen once; the top ten hold roughly 2.6%. The sample in question was peripheral blood mononuclear cells (PBMCs), obtained before the fourth cycle of nivolumab. Source of these receptors: a human donor with classical Hodgkin lymphoma.

This clone is a singleton in its sample. CDR3 coding DNA: TGTGCCAGCAGCTTAGAGGTGGGGGTACTCTACGAGCAGTACTTC. Its protein product is CASSLEVGVLYEQYF. The V and J genes are TRBV11-2 and TRBJ2-7; tentatively, D is TRBD1 or TRBD2 (5 bases each). The CDR3 has 15 residues. The germline V and J ends were trimmed by 0 bases and 3 bases, with 12 bases remaining between them. Germline CDR1 and CDR2: SGHAT and FQNNGV.

This clone has ten or more counts. The chain has TRBV6-4 and TRBJ1-2, with TRBD1 matching over 8 bases. The CDR3 contains 15 residues. The V gene's germline CDR1 is MRHNA and CDR2 SNTAGT. The trim removed 2 bases at V and 6 bases at J, leaving 8 bases unmatched. This CDR3 reads CASSDNPTGANGYTF. DNA of the CDR3: TGTGCCAGCAGTGACAACCCGACAGGGGCAAATGGCTACACCTTC.

The V call is TRBV7-9, the J call TRBJ2-1, with TRBD1 as a possible D gene (7 bases). The CDR3 consists of 13 residues. CDR1 is SEHNR, CDR2 FQNEAQ, per germline (reference sequence). V was shortened by 2 bases and J by 9 bases, with 11 bases between the two germline ends. CDR3: CASSLLQGGEQFF. The CDR3 DNA reads as TGTGCCAGCAGCTTACTCCAGGGGGGTGAGCAGTTCTTC.

The J gene is TRBJ2-7, the V gene TRBV9; D might be TRBD1 or TRBD2, each matching 5 bases. Trimming pared 4 bases from V and 1 base from J, leaving 15 bases between. The length of the CDR3 is 15 residues. CDR1 and CDR2 (germline): SGDLS, YYNGEE. The CDR3 region has the DNA TGTGCCAGCAGCTTTGGGGCTAGCCTTTCCTACGAGCAGTACTTC. This translates into CASSFGASLSYEQYF.

V and J are TRBV7-2 and TRBJ2-1; TRBD1 matches at 7 bases. The junction had 7 bases not matched to a gene; V was cut back by 4 bases and J by 4 bases. Germline loops: CDR1 SGHTA, CDR2 FQGNSA. The CDR3 has 15 residues. The CDR3: CASSSPGQLYNEQFF. CDR3 bases: TGTGCCAGCAGCTCGCCGGGACAGTTATACAATGAGCAGTTCTTC.

Here the CDR3 reads CASSLGSTRKNPTF. The CDR3 region has the DNA TGTGCCAGCAGCTTGGGGAGTACGCGAAAGAACCCCACCTTC. The rearrangement uses TRBV11-1 and TRBJ1-2, with D uncertain. The CDR3 consists of 14 residues. The germline CDR1 and CDR2 sequences are SGHAT and FQDESV (reference sequence). V was cut by 3 bases and J by 13 bases, with 21 bases left in between.

The rearrangement links TRBV18 to TRBJ2-3, with 7 bases fitting TRBD2. Germline V gene data show CDR1 as KGHSH and CDR2 as LQKENI. V dropped 2 bases and J dropped 2; count of bases not matched to a gene: 4. The CDR3 runs 15 residues. CDR3 amino acids: CASSPTGGPTDTQYF. CDR3 sequence (DNA): TGTGCCAGCTCACCAACGGGGGGACCCACAGATACGCAGTATTTT.